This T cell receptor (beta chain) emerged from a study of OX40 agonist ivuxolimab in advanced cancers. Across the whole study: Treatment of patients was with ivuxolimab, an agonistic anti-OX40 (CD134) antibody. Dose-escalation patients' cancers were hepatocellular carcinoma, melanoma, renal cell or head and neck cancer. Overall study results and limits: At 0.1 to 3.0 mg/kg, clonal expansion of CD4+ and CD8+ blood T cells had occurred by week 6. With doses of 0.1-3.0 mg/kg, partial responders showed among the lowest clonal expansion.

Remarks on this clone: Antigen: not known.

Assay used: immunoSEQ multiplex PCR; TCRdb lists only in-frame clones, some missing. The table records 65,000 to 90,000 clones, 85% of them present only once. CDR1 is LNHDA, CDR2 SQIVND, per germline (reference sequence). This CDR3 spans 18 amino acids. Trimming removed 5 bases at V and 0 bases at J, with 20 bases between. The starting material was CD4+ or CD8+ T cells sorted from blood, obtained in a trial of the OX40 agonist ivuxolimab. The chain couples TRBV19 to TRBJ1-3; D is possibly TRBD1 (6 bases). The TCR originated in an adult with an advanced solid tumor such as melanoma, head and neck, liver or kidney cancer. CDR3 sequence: CASSSRRGGRFSGNTIYF. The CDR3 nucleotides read TGTGCCAGTAGTTCCCGACGTGGGGGCAGGTTCTCTGGAAACACCATATATTTT.